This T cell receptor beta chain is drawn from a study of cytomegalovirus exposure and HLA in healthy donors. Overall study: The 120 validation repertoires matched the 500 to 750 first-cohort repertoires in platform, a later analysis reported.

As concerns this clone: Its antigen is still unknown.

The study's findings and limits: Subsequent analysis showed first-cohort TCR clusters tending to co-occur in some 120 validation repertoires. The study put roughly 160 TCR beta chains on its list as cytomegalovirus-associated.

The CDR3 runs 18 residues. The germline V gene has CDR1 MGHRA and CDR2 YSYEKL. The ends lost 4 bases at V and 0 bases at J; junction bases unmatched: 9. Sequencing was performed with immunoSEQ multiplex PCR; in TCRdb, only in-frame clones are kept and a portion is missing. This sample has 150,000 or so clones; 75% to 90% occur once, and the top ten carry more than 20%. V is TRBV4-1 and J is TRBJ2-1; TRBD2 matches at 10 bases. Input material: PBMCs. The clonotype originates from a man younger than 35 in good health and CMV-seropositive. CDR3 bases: TGCGCCAGCAGCCGCAAGACCACTAGCGGGGACTCCTACAATGAGCAGTTCTTC. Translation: CASSRKTTSGDSYNEQFF.